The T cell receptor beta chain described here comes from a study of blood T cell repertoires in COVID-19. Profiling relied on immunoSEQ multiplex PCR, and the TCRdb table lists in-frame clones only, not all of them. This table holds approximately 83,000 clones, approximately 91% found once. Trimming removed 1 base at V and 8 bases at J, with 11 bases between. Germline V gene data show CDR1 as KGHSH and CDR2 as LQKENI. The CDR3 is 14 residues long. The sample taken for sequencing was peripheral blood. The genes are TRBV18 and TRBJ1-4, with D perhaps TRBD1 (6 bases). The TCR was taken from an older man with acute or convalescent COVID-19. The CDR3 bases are TGTGCCAGCTCACCACGGGGGCTGAGGGAAAAACTGTTTTTT. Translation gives CASSPRGLREKLFF.